Listed here are 2 T cell receptor beta chains from one sample, sequenced in a study of T cells after yellow fever vaccination. TCRdb reprocessed the 5' RACE reads via MiXCR and lists one record per CDR3 protein. Of about 320,000 distinct CDR3 sequences in the sample, around 10% are singletons; the top ten hold 3% to 3.5%. Sequencing used CD4+ T cells sorted from PBMCs, obtained 45 days after the yellow fever booster vaccination. The receptors stem from a man aged 18 to 29 who received the YFV17D yellow fever vaccine.

In its sample, this clonotype was seen a few times. The gene calls are TRBV25-1 and TRBJ1-6; D is possibly TRBD1 (5 bases). CDR1 and CDR2 (germline): MGHDK, SYGVNS. The germline V and J ends were trimmed by 2 bases and 8 bases, with 13 bases remaining between them. This CDR3 comprises 15 residues. This CDR3 reads CASSEGTRGYSPLHF. CDR3 bases: TGTGCCAGCAGTGAAGGGACCAGAGGCTATTCACCCCTCCACTTT.

About this clonotype: The junction differs from germline at one of its ends, possibly a read error. The CDR3 DNA sequence: TGTGCCAGCAGCAAAGAGGGACAGGGGCCAGCGGGGAGCTCTGGAAACACCATATATTTT. Protein sequence: CASSKEGQGPAGSSGNTIYF. The chain has TRBV4-2 and TRBJ1-3; 10 positions match TRBD1. This CDR3 has 20 amino acids. Germline CDR1 and CDR2: LGHNA and YNFKEQ.